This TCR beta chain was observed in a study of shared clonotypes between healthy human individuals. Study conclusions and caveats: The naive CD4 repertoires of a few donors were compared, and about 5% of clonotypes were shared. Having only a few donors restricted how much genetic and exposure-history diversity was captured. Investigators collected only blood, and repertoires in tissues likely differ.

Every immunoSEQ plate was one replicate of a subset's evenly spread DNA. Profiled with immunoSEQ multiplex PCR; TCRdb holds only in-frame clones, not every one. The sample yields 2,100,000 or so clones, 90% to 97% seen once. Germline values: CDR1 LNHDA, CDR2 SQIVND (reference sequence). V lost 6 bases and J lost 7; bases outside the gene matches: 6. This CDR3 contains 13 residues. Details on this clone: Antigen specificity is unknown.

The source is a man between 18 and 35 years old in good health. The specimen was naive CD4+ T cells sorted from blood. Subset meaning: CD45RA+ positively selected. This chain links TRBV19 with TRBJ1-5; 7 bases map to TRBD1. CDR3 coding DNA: TGTGCCAGTAGCGACACAGGGGAACAGCCCCAGCATTTT. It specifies CASSDTGEQPQHF.